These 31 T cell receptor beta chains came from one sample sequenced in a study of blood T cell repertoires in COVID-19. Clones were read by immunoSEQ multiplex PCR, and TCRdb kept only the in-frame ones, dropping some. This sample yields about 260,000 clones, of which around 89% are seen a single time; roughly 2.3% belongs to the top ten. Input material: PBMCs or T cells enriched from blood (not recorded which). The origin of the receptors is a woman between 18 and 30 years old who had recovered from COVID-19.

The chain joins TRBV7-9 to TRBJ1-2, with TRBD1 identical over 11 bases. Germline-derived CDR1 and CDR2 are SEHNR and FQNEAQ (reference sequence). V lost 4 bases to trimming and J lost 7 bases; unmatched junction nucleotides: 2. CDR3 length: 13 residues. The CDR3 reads CASSSGTGGGYTF. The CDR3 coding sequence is TGTGCCAGCAGCTCTGGGACAGGGGGTGGCTACACCTTC. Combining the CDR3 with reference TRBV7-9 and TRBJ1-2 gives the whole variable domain DTGVSQNPRHKITKRGQNVTFRCDPISEHNRLYWYRQTLGQGPEFLTYFQNEAQLEKSRLLSDRFSAERPKGSFSTLEIQRTEQGDSAMYLCASSSGTGGGYTFGSGTRLTVV.

The CDR3 region has the DNA TGTGCCATCAGTGCTGGGACTACCACAGATACGCAGTATTTT. Its translation is CAISAGTTTDTQYF. The chain links TRBV10-3 to TRBJ2-3; TRBD2 matches 7 bases. V lost 4 bases, J lost 2 bases, and 3 bases stayed unmatched. Per the germline V gene, CDR1 is ENHRY and CDR2 is SYGVKD. The CDR3 is made up of 14 amino acids.

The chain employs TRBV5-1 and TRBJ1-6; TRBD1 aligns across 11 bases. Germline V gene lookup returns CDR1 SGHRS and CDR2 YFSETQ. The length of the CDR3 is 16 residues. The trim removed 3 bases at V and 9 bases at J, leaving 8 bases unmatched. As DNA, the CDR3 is TGCGCCAGCAGCTCTTACTCCGGGACAGGGGGTTCACCCCTCCACTTT. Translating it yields CASSSYSGTGGSPLHF.

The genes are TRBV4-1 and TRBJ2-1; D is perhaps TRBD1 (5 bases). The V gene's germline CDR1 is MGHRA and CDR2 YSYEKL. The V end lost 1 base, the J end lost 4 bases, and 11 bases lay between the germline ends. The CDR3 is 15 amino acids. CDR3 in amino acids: CASSQGRGFYNEQFF. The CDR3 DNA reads TGCGCCAGCAGCCAAGGTAGGGGATTTTACAATGAGCAGTTCTTC.

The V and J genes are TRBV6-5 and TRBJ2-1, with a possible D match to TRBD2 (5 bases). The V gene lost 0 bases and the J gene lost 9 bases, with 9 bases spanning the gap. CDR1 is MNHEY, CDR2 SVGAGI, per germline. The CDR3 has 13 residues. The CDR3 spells CASSYSREFEQFF. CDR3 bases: TGTGCCAGCAGTTACTCGAGGGAATTTGAGCAGTTCTTC.

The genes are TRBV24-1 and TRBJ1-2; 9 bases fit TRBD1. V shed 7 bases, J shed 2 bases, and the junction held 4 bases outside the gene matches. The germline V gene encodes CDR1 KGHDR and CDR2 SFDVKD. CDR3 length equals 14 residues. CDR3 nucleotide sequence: TGTGCCACCAGCCGCGGACAGGGGAACTATGGCTACACCTTC. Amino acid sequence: CATSRGQGNYGYTF.

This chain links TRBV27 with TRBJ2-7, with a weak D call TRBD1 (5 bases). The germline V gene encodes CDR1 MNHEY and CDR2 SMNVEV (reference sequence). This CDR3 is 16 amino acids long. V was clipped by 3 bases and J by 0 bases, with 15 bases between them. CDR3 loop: CASSFGASVISYEQYF. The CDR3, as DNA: TGTGCCAGCAGTTTTGGGGCCAGTGTAATCTCCTACGAGCAGTACTTC.

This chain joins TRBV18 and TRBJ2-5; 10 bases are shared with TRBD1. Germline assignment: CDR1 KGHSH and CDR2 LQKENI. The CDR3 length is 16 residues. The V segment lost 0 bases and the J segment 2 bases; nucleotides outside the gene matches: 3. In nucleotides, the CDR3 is TGTGCCAGCTCACCACCGGGACAGGGGAATCAAGAGACCCAGTACTTC. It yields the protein CASSPPGQGNQETQYF.

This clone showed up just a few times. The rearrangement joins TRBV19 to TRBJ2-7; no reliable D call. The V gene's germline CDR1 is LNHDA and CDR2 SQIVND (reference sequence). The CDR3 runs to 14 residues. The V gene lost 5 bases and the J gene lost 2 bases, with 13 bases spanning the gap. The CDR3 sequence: CASSEARGPYEQYF. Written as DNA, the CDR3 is TGTGCCAGTAGTGAGGCAAGAGGCCCCTACGAGCAGTACTTC.

In DNA, the CDR3 is TGTGCCAGCAGCTCGACAGTGGGATCTAATTCACCCCTCCACTTT. Residues: CASSSTVGSNSPLHF. The chain employs TRBV7-2 and TRBJ1-6; D is possibly TRBD1 (5 bases). V lost 4 bases and J 6 bases, leaving 13 bases between the germline ends. From germline, CDR1 is SGHTA and CDR2 FQGNSA. CDR3 length: 15 amino acids.

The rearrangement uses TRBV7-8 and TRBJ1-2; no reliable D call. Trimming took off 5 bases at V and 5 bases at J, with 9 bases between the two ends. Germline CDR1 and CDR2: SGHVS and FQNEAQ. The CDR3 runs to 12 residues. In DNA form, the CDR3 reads TGTGCCAGCAGCCCTACCTCTTATGGCTACACCTTC. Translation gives CASSPTSYGYTF.

CDR3 in amino acids: CASSDAGLYNEQFF. The CDR3 coding sequence is TGTGCCAGCAGTGATGCGGGCCTGTACAATGAGCAGTTCTTC. The J gene is TRBJ2-1, the V gene TRBV2; D perhaps matches TRBD2 (5 bases). Trimming shortened V by 3 bases and J by 4 bases, and 10 bases separated the two germline ends. The CDR3 runs to 14 residues. Per germline, CDR1 SNHLY and CDR2 FYNNEI.

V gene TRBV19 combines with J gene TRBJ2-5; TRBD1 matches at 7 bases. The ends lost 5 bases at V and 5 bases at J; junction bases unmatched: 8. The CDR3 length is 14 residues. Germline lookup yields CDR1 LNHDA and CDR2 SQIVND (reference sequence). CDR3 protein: CASSPRTGRETQYF. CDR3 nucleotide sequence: TGTGCCAGTAGTCCCAGGACAGGTCGGGAGACCCAGTACTTC.

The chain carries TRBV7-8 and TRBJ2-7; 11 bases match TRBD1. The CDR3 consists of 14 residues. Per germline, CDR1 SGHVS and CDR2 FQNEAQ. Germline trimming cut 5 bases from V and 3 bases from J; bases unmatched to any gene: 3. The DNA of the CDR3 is TGTGCCAGCAGCGCCGGGACAGGGGGCTACGAGCAGTACTTC. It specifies CASSAGTGGYEQYF.

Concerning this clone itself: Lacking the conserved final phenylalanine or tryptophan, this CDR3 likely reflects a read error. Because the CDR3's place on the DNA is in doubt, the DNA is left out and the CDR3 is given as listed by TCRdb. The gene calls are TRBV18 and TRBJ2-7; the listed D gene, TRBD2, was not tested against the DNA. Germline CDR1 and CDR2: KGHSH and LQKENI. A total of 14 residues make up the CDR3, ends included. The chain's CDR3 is CASSPPEYLAGGLL.

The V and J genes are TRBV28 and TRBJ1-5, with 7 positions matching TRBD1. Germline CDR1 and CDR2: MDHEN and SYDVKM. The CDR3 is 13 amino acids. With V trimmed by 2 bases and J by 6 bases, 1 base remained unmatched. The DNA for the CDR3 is TGTGCCAGCAGTTTAACAGGGGTTCAGCCCCAGCATTTT. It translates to CASSLTGVQPQHF.

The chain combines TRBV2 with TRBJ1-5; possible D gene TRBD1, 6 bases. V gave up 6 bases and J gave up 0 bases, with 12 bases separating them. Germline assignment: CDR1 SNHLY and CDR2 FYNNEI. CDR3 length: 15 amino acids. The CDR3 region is CASRRTENSNQPQHF. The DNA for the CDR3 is TGTGCCAGCAGGCGGACAGAAAATAGCAATCAGCCCCAGCATTTT.

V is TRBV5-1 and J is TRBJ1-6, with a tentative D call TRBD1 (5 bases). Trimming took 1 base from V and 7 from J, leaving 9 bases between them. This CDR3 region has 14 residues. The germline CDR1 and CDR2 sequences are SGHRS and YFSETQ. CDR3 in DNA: TGCGCCAGCAGCTTGCCAGGGTTCAATTCACCCCTCCACTTT. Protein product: CASSLPGFNSPLHF.

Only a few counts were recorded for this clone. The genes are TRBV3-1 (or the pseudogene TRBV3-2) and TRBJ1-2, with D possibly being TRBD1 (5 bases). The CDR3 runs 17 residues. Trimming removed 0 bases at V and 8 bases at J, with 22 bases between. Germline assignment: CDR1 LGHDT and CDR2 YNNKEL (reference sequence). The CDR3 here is CASSQDRRQLRIEGYTF. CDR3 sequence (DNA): TGTGCCAGCAGCCAAGACAGGCGACAGCTACGGATAGAAGGCTACACCTTC.

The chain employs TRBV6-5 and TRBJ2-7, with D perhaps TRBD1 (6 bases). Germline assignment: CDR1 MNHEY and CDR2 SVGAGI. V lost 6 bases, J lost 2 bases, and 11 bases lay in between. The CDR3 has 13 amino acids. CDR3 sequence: CASSHRETYEQYF. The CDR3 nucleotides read TGTGCCAGCAGCCACAGGGAAACCTACGAGCAGTACTTC.

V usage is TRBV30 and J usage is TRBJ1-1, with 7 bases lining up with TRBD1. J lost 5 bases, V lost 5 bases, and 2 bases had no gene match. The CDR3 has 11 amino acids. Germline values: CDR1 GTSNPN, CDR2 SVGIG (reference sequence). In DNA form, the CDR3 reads TGTGCCTGGGGGACAGTTACTGAAGCTTTCTTT. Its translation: CAWGTVTEAFF.

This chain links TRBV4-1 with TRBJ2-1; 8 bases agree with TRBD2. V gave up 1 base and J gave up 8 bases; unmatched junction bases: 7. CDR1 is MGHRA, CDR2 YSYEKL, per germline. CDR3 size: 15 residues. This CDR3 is CASSQATGGADEQFF. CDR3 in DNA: TGCGCCAGCAGCCAAGCAACGGGGGGGGCTGATGAGCAGTTCTTC.

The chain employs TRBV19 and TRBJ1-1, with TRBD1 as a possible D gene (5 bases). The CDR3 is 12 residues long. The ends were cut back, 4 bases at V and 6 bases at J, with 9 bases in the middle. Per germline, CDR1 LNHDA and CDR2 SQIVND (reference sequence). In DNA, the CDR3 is TGTGCCAGTAGTACCTCAGGGCCTGAAGCTTTCTTT. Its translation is CASSTSGPEAFF.

The CDR3 protein is CASSDGTSGYNEQFF. The DNA for the CDR3 is TGTGCCAGCAGTGACGGGACTAGCGGGTACAATGAGCAGTTCTTC. V is TRBV6-4 and J is TRBJ2-1; 12 bases map to TRBD2. Germline V CDR1 and CDR2: MRHNA, SNTAGT. This CDR3 has 15 residues. The J segment lost 4 bases and the V segment lost 2 bases, leaving 0 bases of the junction unmatched.

CDR3 protein: CASSQTGEWGEQYF. In DNA, the CDR3 is TGTGCCAGCAGTCAGACAGGGGAATGGGGCGAGCAGTACTTC. The gene calls are TRBV6-5 and TRBJ2-7; the match to TRBD1 covers 8 bases. The length of the CDR3 is 14 residues. Per germline, CDR1 MNHEY and CDR2 SVGAGI. V dropped 5 bases and J dropped 6; count of bases not matched to a gene: 9.

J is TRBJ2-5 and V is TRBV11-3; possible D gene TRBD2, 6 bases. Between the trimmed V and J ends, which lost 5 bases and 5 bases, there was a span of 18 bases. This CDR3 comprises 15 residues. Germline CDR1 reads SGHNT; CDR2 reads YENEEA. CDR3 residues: CASSRRAARGETQYF. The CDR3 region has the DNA TGTGCCAGCAGCCGCCGGGCGGCTCGGGGGGAGACCCAGTACTTC.

The CDR3 spells CASSLNRDRHFFGNIQYF. Here the CDR3 DNA reads TGTGCCAGCAGCCTTAACCGAGACAGGCATTTCTTTGGGAACATTCAGTACTTC. This chain links TRBV7-9 with TRBJ2-4, with D perhaps matching TRBD1 (6 bases). The germline V gene encodes CDR1 SEHNR and CDR2 FQNEAQ (reference sequence). The CDR3 sequence is 18 residues long. The germline V and J ends were trimmed by 5 bases and 7 bases, with 27 bases remaining between them. Complete variable domain (other parts from reference TRBV7-9 and TRBJ2-4): DTGVSQNPRHKITKRGQNVTFRCDPISEHNRLYWYRQTLGQGPEFLTYFQNEAQLEKSRLLSDRFSAERPKGSFSTLEIQRTEQGDSAMYLCASSLNRDRHFFGNIQYFGAGTRLSVL.

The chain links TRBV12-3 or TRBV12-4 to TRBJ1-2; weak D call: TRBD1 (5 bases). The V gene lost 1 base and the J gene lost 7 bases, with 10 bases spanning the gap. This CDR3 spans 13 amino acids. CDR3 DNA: TGTGCCAGCAGTTTAGGCAGGGATTTTGGCTACACCTTC. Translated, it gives CASSLGRDFGYTF.

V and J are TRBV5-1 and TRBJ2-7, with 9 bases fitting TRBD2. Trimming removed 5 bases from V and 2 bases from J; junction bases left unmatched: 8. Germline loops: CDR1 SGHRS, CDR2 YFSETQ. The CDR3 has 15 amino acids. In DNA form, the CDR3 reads TGCGCCAGCAGTTTTAGCGGGGGCCGGACCTACGAGCAGTACTTC. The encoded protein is CASSFSGGRTYEQYF.

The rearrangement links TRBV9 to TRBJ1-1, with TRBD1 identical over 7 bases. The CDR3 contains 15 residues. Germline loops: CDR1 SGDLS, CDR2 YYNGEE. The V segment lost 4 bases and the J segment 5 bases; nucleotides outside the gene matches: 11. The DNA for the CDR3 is TGTGCCAGCAGCATCGACAGGGCAGCAGGTACTGAAGCTTTCTTT. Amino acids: CASSIDRAAGTEAFF.

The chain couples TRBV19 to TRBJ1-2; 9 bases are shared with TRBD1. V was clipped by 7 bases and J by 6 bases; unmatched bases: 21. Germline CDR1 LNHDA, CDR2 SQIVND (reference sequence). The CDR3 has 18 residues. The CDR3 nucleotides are TGTGCCAGTAAGAACGGGTGGGGACAGGGACTCATCGGAAATGGCTACACCTTC. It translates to CASKNGWGQGLIGNGYTF.